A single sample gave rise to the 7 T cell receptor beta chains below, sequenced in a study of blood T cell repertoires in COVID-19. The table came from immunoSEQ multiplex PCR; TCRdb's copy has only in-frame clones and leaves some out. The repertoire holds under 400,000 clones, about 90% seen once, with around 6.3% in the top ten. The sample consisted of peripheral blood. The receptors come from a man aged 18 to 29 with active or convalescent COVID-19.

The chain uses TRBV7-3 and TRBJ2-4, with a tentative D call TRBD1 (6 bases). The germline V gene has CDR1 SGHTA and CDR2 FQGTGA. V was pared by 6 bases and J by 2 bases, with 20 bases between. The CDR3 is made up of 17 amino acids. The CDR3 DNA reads TGTGCCAGCAGTGATAACAGGGACCGAGGGCCCAAAAACATTCAGTACTTC. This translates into CASSDNRDRGPKNIQYF. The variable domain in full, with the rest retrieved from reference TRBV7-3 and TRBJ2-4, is GAGVSQTPSNKVTEKGKYVELRCDPISGHTALYWYRQSLGQGPEFLIYFQGTGAADDSGLPNDRFFAVRPEGSVSTLKIQRTERGDSAVYLCASSDNRDRGPKNIQYFGAGTRLSVL.

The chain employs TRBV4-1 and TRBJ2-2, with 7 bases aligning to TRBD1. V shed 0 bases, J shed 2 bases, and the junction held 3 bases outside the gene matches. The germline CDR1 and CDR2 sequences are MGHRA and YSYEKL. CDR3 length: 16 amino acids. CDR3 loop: CASSQEQGINTGELFF. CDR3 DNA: TGCGCCAGCAGCCAAGAACAGGGGATAAACACCGGGGAGCTGTTTTTT.

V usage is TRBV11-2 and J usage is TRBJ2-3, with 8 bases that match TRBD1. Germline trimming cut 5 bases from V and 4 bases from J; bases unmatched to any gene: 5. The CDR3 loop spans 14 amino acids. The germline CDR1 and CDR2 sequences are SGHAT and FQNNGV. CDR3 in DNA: TGTGCCAGCAGCCCAGACAGGGGAGCAGATACGCAGTATTTT. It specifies CASSPDRGADTQYF.

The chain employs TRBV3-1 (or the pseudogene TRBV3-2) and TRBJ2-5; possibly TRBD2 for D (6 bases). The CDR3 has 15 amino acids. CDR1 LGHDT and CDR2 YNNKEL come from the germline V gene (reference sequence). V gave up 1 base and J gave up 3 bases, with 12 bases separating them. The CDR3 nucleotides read TGTGCCAGCAGCCAAGGCGGGGACGGGGAAGAGACCCAGTACTTC. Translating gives CASSQGGDGEETQYF.

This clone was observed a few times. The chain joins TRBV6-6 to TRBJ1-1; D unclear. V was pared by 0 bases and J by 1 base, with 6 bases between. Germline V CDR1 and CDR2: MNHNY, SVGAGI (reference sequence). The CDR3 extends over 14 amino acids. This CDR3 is CASSYSEKNTEAFF. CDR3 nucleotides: TGTGCCAGCAGTTACTCGGAGAAGAACACTGAAGCTTTCTTT.

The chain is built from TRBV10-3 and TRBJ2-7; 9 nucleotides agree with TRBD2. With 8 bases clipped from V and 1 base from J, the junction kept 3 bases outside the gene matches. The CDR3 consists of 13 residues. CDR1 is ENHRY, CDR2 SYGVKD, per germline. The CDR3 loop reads CAIRTSDSYEQYF. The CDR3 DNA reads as TGTGCCATCCGGACTAGCGATTCCTACGAGCAGTACTTC.

CDR3 residues: CSASPRGEPNSPLHF. CDR3 coding DNA: TGCAGTGCTAGTCCCAGGGGCGAACCAAATTCACCCCTCCACTTT. V usage is TRBV20-1 and J usage is TRBJ1-6; D is possibly TRBD1 (6 bases). Per the germline V gene, CDR1 is DFQATT and CDR2 is SNEGSKA (reference sequence). Between the trimmed V and J ends, which lost 3 bases and 7 bases, there was a span of 16 bases. There are 15 residues in the CDR3.